This T cell receptor (beta chain) came from a study of T cells in Graves' hyperthyroidism and ophthalmopathy. Together with thyroid ultrasound, orbital computed tomography, serum thyroxine and TRAb, clinical symptoms were used for diagnoses. Amplified TCR beta CDR3 regions came from RNA transcripts. HTBI primers were the set used in a first-round RT-PCR of the TCR CDR3. MiXCR, applied by TCRdb to the multiplex PCR reads, yields one record per CDR3 protein. This repertoire shows approximately 610,000 distinct CDR3 sequences, approximately 14% found once; its top ten account for over 3.5%. This clonotype appeared once. This clonotype originated in a woman aged 35 to 49 with Graves' ophthalmopathy. Sequenced material: blood.

CDR3 coding DNA: TGTGCCAGCAGTTTCGGTCCGGCGGGCAGGGTGGTCACTGAAGCTTTCTTT. Its translation is CASSFGPAGRVVTEAFF. The rearrangement joins TRBV6-2 or TRBV6-3 to TRBJ1-1; the D gene is possibly TRBD1 (5 bases). The V gene lost 4 bases and the J gene lost 4 bases, with 22 bases spanning the gap. The CDR3 contains 17 residues. Per germline, CDR1 MNHEY and CDR2 SVGEGT.